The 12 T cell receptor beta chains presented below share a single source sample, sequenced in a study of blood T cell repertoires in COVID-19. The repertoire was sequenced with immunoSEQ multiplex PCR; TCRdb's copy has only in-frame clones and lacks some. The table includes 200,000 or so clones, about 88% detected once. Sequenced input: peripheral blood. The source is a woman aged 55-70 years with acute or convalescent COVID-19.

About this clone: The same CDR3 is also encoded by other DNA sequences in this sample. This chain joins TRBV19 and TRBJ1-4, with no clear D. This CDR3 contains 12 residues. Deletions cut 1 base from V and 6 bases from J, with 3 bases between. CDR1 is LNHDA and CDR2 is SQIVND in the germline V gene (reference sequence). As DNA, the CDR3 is TGTGCCAGTAGTATAGGAGATGAAAAACTGTTTTTT. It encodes CASSIGDEKLFF.

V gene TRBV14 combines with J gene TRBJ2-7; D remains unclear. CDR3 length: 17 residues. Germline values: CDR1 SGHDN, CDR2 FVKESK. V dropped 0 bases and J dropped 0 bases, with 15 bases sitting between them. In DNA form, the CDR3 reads TGTGCCAGCAGCCAAGATTCTACTCCGCTCCACTCCTACGAGCAGTACTTC. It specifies CASSQDSTPLHSYEQYF. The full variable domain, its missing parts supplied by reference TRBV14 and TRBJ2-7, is EAGVTQFPSHSVIEKGQTVTLRCDPISGHDNLYWYRRVMGKEIKFLLHFVKESKQDESGMPNNRFLAERTGGTYSTLKVQPAELEDSGVYFCASSQDSTPLHSYEQYFGPGTRLTVT.

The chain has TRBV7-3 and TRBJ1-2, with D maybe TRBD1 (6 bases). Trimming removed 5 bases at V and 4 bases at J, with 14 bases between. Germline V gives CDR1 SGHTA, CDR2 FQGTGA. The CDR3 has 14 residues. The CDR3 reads CASSPAGDGYGYTF. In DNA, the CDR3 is TGTGCCAGCAGCCCGGCAGGGGATGGCTATGGCTACACCTTC.

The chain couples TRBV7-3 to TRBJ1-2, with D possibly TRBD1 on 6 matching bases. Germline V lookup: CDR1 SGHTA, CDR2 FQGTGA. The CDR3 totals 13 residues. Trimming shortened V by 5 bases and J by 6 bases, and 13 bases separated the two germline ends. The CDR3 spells CASSLPGGNGYTF. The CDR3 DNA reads TGTGCCAGCAGCCTTCCTGGGGGCAATGGCTACACCTTC.

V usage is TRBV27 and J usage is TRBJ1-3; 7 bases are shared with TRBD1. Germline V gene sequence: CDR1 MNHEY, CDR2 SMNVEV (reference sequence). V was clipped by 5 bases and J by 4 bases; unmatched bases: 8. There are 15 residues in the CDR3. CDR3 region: CASSNRGSGGNTIYF. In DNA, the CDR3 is TGTGCCAGCAGTAACAGGGGTTCGGGCGGAAACACCATATATTTT.

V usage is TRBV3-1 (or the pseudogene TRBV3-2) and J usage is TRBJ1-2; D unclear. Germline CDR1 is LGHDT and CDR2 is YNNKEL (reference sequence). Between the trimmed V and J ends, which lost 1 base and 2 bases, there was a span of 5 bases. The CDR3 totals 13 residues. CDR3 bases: TGTGCCAGCAGCCAAGCGGGAAACTATGGCTACACCTTC. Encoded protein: CASSQAGNYGYTF.

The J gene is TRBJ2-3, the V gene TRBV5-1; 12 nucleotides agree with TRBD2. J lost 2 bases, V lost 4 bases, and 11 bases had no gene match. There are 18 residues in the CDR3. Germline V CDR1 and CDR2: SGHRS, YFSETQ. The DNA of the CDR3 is TGCGCCAGCAGCGCCCAAGGGGGGACTAGCGGGTTCACAGATACGCAGTATTTT. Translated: CASSAQGGTSGFTDTQYF.

The CDR3, as DNA: TGTGCCAGCAGTGAGTCCGATGGCTACACCTTC. This translates into CASSESDGYTF. The chain employs TRBV25-1 and TRBJ1-2, with D unclear. The CDR3 consists of 11 residues. Germline-derived CDR1 and CDR2 are MGHDK and SYGVNS. Trimming cost V 3 bases and J 6 bases, with 5 bases left between them.

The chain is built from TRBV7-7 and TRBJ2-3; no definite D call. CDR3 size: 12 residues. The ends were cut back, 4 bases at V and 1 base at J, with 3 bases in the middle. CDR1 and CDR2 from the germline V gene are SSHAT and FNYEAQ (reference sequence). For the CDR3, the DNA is TGTGCCAGCAGCTCTGGCACAGATACGCAGTATTTT. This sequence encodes CASSSGTDTQYF. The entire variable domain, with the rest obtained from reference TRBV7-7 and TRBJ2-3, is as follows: GAGVSQSPRYKVTKRGQDVTLRCDPISSHATLYWYQQALGQGPEFLTYFNYEAQPDKSGLPSDRFSAERPEGSISTLTIQRTEQRDSAMYRCASSSGTDTQYFGPGTRLTVL.

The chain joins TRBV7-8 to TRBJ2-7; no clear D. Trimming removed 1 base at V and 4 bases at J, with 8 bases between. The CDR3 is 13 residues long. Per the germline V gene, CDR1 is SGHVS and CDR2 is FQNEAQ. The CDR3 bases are TGTGCCAGCAGCTTAGTTACGGAGTACGAGCAGTACTTC. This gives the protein CASSLVTEYEQYF.

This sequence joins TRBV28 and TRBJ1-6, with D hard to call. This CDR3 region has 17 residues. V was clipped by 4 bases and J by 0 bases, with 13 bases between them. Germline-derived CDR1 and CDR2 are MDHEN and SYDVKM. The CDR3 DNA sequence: TGTGCCAGCAGTTACCCCCCCATGAGCTCCTATAATTCACCCCTCCACTTT. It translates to CASSYPPMSSYNSPLHF.

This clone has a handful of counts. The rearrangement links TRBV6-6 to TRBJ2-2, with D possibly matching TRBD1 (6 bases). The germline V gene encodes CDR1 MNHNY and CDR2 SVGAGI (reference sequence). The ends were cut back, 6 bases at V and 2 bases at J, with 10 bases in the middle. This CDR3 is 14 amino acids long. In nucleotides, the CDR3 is TGTGCCAGCAGCTTACAGGGAAACACCGGGGAGCTGTTTTTT. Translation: CASSLQGNTGELFF.